This is a list of T cell receptor beta chains from one sample in a study of cytomegalovirus exposure and HLA in healthy donors. Some clones are missing from TCRdb's copy, which holds only in-frame ones; the method was immunoSEQ multiplex PCR. The sample contains roughly 140,000 clones, approximately 79% of which appear only once. Material: PBMCs. These TCRs come from a female donor in good health and CMV-seronegative. The CDR3 runs from the conserved cysteine through the conserved F or W. The D gene is left open where the match is weak. The size entry is marked missing in some rows and otherwise reads once, few, many or a size class.

TGTGCCAGCAGCGTCTTCCGGGACAGGCCACTCTACGAGCAGTACTTC | CASSVFRDRPLYEQYF | TRBJ2-7 | . | . | TRBV12-1
TGCGCCAGCAGCCCCCGACTAGCGGGAGGGCCGACAGATACGCAGTATTTT | CASSPRLAGGPTDTQYF | TRBJ2-3 | TRBD2 | . | TRBV5-1
TGTGCCAGCAGCAGCAGACAGGGTCCAGATACGCAGTATTTT | CASSSRQGPDTQYF | TRBJ2-3 | TRBD1 | . | TRBV5-4
TGCGCCAGCAGCCTACAGGAGGGGAACTACGAGCAGTACTTC | CASSLQEGNYEQYF | TRBJ2-7 | . | . | TRBV4-1
TGTGCCAGTACCGTAGGGGCCGGTTCTTCCTATGGCTACACCTTC | CASTVGAGSSYGYTF | TRBJ1-2 | . | . | TRBV6-6
TGCGCCAGCAGCCCCCAGGAGCGGGACTATGAGCAGTTCTTC | CASSPQERDYEQFF | TRBJ2-1 | TRBD2 | . | TRBV4-1
TGTGCCAGCAGCGCAGGGTACCAAGAGACCCAGTACTTC | CASSAGYQETQYF | TRBJ2-5 | . | few | TRBV9
TGTGCCAGCAGTTTCCAGGGGCCCCCCTCTGGAAACACCATATATTTT | CASSFQGPPSGNTIYF | TRBJ1-3 | . | . | TRBV27
TGTGCCAGCTCACGGACTAGCGACACCGGGGAGCTGTTTTTT | CASSRTSDTGELFF | TRBJ2-2 | TRBD2 | . | TRBV18
TGTGCCAGCAGCTTAGGACAGGGTAAGACCCAGTACTTC | CASSLGQGKTQYF | TRBJ2-5 | TRBD1 | once | TRBV5-7
TGTGCCAGCAGTCGCCGGGAGCACAATGAGCAGTTCTTC | CASSRREHNEQFF | TRBJ2-1 | . | . | TRBV7-9
TGTGCCAGCAGCCAAGACCCCCGTACCCAGCATTTT | CASSQDPRTQHF | TRBJ1-5 | . | . | TRBV14
TGCGCCAGCAGCTTAGACGGGAGGGCGAATGAGCAGTTCTTC | CASSLDGRANEQFF | TRBJ2-1 | TRBD2 | . | TRBV5-1
TGCAGCGTTGGACTAGTAACAGATACGCAGTATTTT | CSVGLVTDTQYF | TRBJ2-3 | . | . | TRBV29-1
TGTGCCAGCAGCCCCGACAGGGGGACAGACAAAAACATTCAGTACTTC | CASSPDRGTDKNIQYF | TRBJ2-4 | TRBD1 | . | TRBV13
TGTGCCAGCAGCCGGACAGGACATAGCAATCAGCCCCAGCATTTT | CASSRTGHSNQPQHF | TRBJ1-5 | TRBD1 | . | TRBV2
TGTGCCACCCTAGGGCCCACCGGGACAGTCATCGGGGAGACCCAGTACTTC | CATLGPTGTVIGETQYF | TRBJ2-5 | TRBD1 | . | TRBV19
TGTGCCAGCACCCGGACAGGGCCATGGGGCTACACCTTC | CASTRTGPWGYTF | TRBJ1-2 | TRBD1 | . | TRBV28
TGCGCCAGCAGCTCGGGGACATTCTCTGGAAACACCATATATTTT | CASSSGTFSGNTIYF | TRBJ1-3 | . | . | TRBV5-1
TGTGCCAGCAGTGAGATGCCCGGGACAGGGAACGAGCAGTACTTC | CASSEMPGTGNEQYF | TRBJ2-7 | TRBD1 | . | TRBV6-1
TGTGCCAGCAGCAGGGCCCAGTATGGCTACACCTTC | CASSRAQYGYTF | TRBJ1-2 | . | . | TRBV28
TGTGTCACCAGCACAGGACTAGCGGTTAGCTCCTACAATGAGCAGTTCTTC | CVTSTGLAVSSYNEQFF | TRBJ2-1 | TRBD2 | . | TRBV15
TGTGCCAGCAGCCCTACTACTAGTCAGATTAGCACAGATACGCAGTATTTT | CASSPTTSQISTDTQYF | TRBJ2-3 | . | . | TRBV9